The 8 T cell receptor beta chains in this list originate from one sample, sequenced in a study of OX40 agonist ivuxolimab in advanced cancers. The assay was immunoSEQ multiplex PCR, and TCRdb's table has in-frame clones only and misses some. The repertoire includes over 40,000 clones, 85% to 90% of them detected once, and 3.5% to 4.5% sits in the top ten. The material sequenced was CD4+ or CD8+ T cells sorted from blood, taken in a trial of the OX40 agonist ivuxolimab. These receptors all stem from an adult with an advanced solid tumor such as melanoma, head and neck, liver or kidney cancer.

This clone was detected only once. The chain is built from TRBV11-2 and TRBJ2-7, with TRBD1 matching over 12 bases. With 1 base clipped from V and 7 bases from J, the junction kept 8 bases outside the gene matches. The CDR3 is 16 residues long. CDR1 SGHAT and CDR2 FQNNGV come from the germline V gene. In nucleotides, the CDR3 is TGTGCCAGCAGCTTAGGGCCGGGACAGGGGGCGGGAGAGCAGTACTTC. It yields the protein CASSLGPGQGAGEQYF.

CDR3 DNA: TGTGCCAGCAGCTCCAGGACAGGTTCCTACGAGCAGTACTTC. As protein: CASSSRTGSYEQYF. This chain links TRBV5-4 with TRBJ2-5; 7 positions match TRBD1. Judging by the DNA end, TRBJ2-7 fits better; the J call may be wrong. The CDR3 has 14 residues. Per germline, CDR1 SGHNT and CDR2 YYREEE (reference sequence).

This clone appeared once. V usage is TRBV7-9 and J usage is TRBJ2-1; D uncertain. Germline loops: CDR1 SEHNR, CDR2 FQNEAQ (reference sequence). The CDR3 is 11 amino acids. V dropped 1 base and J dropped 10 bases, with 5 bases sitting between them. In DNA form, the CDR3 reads TGTGCCAGCAGCTTAGTGGAGGAGCAGTTCTTC. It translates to CASSLVEEQFF.

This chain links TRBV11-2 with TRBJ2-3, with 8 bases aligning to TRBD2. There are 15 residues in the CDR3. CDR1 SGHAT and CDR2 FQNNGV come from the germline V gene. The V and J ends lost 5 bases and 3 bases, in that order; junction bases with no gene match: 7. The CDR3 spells CASSETGGWTDTQYF. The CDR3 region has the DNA TGTGCCAGCAGCGAAACGGGGGGGTGGACAGATACGCAGTATTTT.

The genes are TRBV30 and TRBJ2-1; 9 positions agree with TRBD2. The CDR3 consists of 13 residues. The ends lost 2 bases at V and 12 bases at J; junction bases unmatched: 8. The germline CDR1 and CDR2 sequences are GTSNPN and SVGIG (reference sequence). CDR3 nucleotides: TGTGCCTGGAGTCGGCTAGCGGGAATGGGGCAGTTCTTC. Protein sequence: CAWSRLAGMGQFF.

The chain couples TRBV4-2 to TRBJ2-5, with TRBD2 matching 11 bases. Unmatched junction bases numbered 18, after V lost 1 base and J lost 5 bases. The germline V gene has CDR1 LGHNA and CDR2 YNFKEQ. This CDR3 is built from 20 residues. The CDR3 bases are TGTGCCAGCAGCCAAGGCATCCGGACTAGCGGGCTCCCCGGCGAGGAGACCCAGTACTTC. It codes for CASSQGIRTSGLPGEETQYF.

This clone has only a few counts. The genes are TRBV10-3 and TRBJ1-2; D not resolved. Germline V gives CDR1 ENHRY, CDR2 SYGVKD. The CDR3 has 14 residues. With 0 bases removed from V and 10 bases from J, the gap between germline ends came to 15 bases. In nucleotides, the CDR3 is TGTGCCATCAGTGAGTCGGTGGCAGTTAGCTACTACACCTTC. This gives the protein CAISESVAVSYYTF.

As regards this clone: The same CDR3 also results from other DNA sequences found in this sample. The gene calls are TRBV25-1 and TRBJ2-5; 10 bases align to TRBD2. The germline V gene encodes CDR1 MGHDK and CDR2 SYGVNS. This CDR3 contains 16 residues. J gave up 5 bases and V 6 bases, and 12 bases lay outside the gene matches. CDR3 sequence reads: CASRRGPSGGWETQYF. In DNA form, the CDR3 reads TGTGCCAGCAGAAGGGGGCCTAGCGGGGGTTGGGAGACCCAGTACTTC.